A selection of T cell receptor beta chains follows, all from one sample in a study of blood T cell repertoires in COVID-19. Clones were read by immunoSEQ multiplex PCR, and TCRdb kept only the in-frame ones, dropping some. The sample consists of some 350,000 clones, 75% to 90% of them appearing once. The sequenced sample was PBMCs or T cells enriched from blood (not recorded which). The receptors were gathered from a man younger than 35 who had recovered from COVID-19. The CDR3 runs from the conserved cysteine through the conserved F or W. The D gene is left open where the match is weak. Clone size is not always given. Where it is, it says once, few, many or a class for expanded clones.

D: -; size: few; V: TRBV5-1; J: TRBJ1-5; DNA: TGCGCCAGCAGCTTGGACAGAAATCAGCCCCAGCATTTT; CDR3: CASSLDRNQPQHF
D: TRBD1; size: -; V: TRBV7-2; J: TRBJ2-7; DNA: TGTGCCAGCAGTTATTACGGGACAGCCTACGAGCAGTACTTC; CDR3: CASSYYGTAYEQYF
D: TRBD1; size: -; V: TRBV6-1; J: TRBJ1-5; DNA: TGTGCCAGCAGTGAGAAAAGGACAGGGTTTACTCAGCCCCAGCATTTT; CDR3: CASSEKRTGFTQPQHF
D: TRBD2; size: -; V: TRBV14; J: TRBJ2-5; DNA: TGTGCCAGCAGCCACTGGGACGGCGCGGGGGAGGTGACCCAGTACTTC; CDR3: CASSHWDGAGEVTQYF
D: -; size: -; V: TRBV5-1; J: TRBJ1-1; DNA: TGCGCCAGCAGCAGGGGGGGCCGCGTTGAAGCTTTCTTT; CDR3: CASSRGGRVEAFF
D: TRBD1; size: -; V: TRBV5-8; J: TRBJ1-1; DNA: TGTGCCAGCAGCGCCGGGACAGCCATTGGCACTGAAGCTTTCTTT; CDR3: CASSAGTAIGTEAFF
D: -; size: -; V: TRBV18; J: TRBJ2-7; DNA: TGTGCCAGCTCACAATCCCCAGAATTATACGAGCAGTACTTC; CDR3: CASSQSPELYEQYF
D: -; size: once; V: TRBV4-1; J: TRBJ2-1; DNA: TGCGCCAGCAGCCAAGTTAAGCAGGGCGACAATGAGCAGTTCTTC; CDR3: CASSQVKQGDNEQFF
D: -; size: -; V: TRBV20-1; J: TRBJ2-1; DNA: TGCAGTGCTAGATACGGGGAAAACGGGTTCTTC; CDR3: CSARYGENGFF
D: TRBD1; size: -; V: TRBV3-1/TRBV3-2; J: TRBJ2-1; DNA: TGTGCCAGCAGCCCAACAGACAGGGTCGAGCAGTTCTTC; CDR3: CASSPTDRVEQFF
D: -; size: few; V: TRBV21-1; J: TRBJ1-1; DNA: TGTGCCAGCAGCAAAAGCCAGGGAGGCACTGAAGCTTTCTTT; CDR3: CASSKSQGGTEAFF
D: TRBD1; size: -; V: TRBV18; J: TRBJ1-3; DNA: TGTGCCAGCTCACCGGGGCAGGGGGCAAGAAACACCATATATTTT; CDR3: CASSPGQGARNTIYF
D: TRBD2; size: -; V: TRBV15; J: TRBJ2-5; DNA: TGTGCCACCAGCAGAGATCGACTAGCGGAAGAGACCCAGTACTTC; CDR3: CATSRDRLAEETQYF
D: -; size: -; V: TRBV6-5; J: TRBJ1-2; DNA: TGTGCCAGCAGTAAAACCAGGGGTAACTATGGCTACACCTTC; CDR3: CASSKTRGNYGYTF
D: -; size: once; V: TRBV5-8; J: TRBJ1-1; DNA: TGTGCCAGCAGCCGAAACAGACAGGTCAACACTGAAGCTTTCTTT; CDR3: CASSRNRQVNTEAFF
D: -; size: -; V: TRBV15; J: TRBJ1-6; DNA: TGTGCCACCAGCGGCAGGACAGCTAATTCACCCCTCCACTTT; CDR3: CATSGRTANSPLHF
D: -; size: -; V: TRBV21-1; J: TRBJ1-3; DNA: TGTGCCAGCAGCTGGCGGGGGGCGCGGGTGGACACCATATATTTT; CDR3: CASSWRGARVDTIYF
D: -; size: once; V: TRBV4-2; J: TRBJ2-6; DNA: TGTGCCAGCAGGAACCACCTAGGGGTTGGGGCCAACGTCCTGACTTTC; CDR3: CASRNHLGVGANVLTF
D: TRBD1; size: -; V: TRBV5-1; J: TRBJ2-7; DNA: TGCGCCAGCAGTCCGGGACAGGGACCCGAGCAGTACTTC; CDR3: CASSPGQGPEQYF
D: TRBD2; size: -; V: TRBV30; J: TRBJ2-7; DNA: TGTGCCTGGAGTGTACTGCGGGAGAGTGACGAGCAGTACTTC; CDR3: CAWSVLRESDEQYF
D: TRBD1; size: -; V: TRBV6-2/TRBV6-3; J: TRBJ2-1; DNA: TGTGCCAGCAGTTACGGTTCAGGGGGCTATGAGCAGTTCTTC; CDR3: CASSYGSGGYEQFF
D: TRBD1; size: few; V: TRBV5-1; J: TRBJ1-6; DNA: TGCGCCAGCAGCCGAATACCGGGACAGGGGCATTCACCCCTCCACTTT; CDR3: CASSRIPGQGHSPLHF
D: TRBD2; size: -; V: TRBV10-2; J: TRBJ2-3; DNA: TGCGCCAGCAGCAAGGGACTAGCGGGAGGAGCGGATACGCAGTATTTT; CDR3: CASSKGLAGGADTQYF
D: TRBD1; size: -; V: TRBV7-9; J: TRBJ1-4; DNA: TGTGCCAGCAGCTCATTGACAGGGGTAGACGAAAAACTGTTTTTT; CDR3: CASSSLTGVDEKLFF
D: TRBD1; size: once; V: TRBV28; J: TRBJ2-7; DNA: TGTGCCAGCAGGAGGACAGGGAGCTCCTACGAGCAGTACTTC; CDR3: CASRRTGSSYEQYF
D: TRBD2; size: -; V: TRBV6-5; J: TRBJ2-3; DNA: TGTGCCAGCAGGGTAAGCGGGGGCACAGATACGCAGTATTTT; CDR3: CASRVSGGTDTQYF
D: TRBD1; size: -; V: TRBV19; J: TRBJ1-1; DNA: TGTGCCAGTAGCCTGGACAGGACCGGGACTGAAGCTTTCTTT; CDR3: CASSLDRTGTEAFF
D: -; size: -; V: TRBV5-1; J: TRBJ1-2; DNA: TGCGCCAGCAGCTTGGTTACAGTCGGTAACTATGGCTACACCTTC; CDR3: CASSLVTVGNYGYTF